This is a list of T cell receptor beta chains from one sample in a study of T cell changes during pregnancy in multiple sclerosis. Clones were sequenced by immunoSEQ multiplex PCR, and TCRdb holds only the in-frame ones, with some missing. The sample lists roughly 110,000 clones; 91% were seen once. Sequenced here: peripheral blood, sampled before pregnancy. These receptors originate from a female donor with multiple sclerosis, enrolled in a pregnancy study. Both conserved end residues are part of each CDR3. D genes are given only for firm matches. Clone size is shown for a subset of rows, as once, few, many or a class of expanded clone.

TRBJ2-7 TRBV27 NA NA TGTGCCAGCAGTACCCCAGGGGGGGAGCAGTACTTC CASSTPGGEQYF
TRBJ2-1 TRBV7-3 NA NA TGTGCCAGCAGCTTAGGGGCCAACAATGAGCAGTTCTTC CASSLGANNEQFF
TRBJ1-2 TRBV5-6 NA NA TGTGCCAGCAGCACGGGACTGAAGAACTATGGCTACACCTTC CASSTGLKNYGYTF
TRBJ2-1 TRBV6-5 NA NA TGTGCCAGCAGTTACTCGATCCCCTTAGTCAATGAGCAGTTCTTC CASSYSIPLVNEQFF
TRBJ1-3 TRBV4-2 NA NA TGTGCCAGCAGCCAAGGTCTTTCGGCCAGGGTGGCGGGAAACACCATATATTTT CASSQGLSARVAGNTIYF
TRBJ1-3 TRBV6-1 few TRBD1 TGTGCCAGCAGAGGACAGGGTGGCACAAACACCATATATTTT CASRGQGGTNTIYF
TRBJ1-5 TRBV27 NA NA TGTGCCAGCAGTTCACCGCAGAGCAATCAGCCCCAGCATTTT CASSSPQSNQPQHF
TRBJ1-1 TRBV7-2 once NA TGTGCCAGCAGCTCCCGGCCGGACATGAACACTGAAGCTTTCTTT CASSSRPDMNTEAFF
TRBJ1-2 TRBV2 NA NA TGTGCCAGCAGTCTTTTGACAGCAGGCTATGGCTACACCTTC CASSLLTAGYGYTF
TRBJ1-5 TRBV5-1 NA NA TGCGCCAGCAGCTTGGGGCCTAATCAGCCCCAGCATTTT CASSLGPNQPQHF
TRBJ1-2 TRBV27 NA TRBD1 TGTGCCAGCAGTTTAGTCGGGACAGGCGACAACTATGGCTACACCTTC CASSLVGTGDNYGYTF
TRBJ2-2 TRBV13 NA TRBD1 TGTGCCAGCAGAGAGGGACAGGGTCGTACCGGGGAGCTGTTTTTT CASREGQGRTGELFF
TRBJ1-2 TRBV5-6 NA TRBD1 TGTGCCAGCACCTTATCCGGGACAGGGGACCATGGCTACACCTTC CASTLSGTGDHGYTF
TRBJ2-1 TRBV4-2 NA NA TGTGCCAGCAGCCAAGAGGGCCAGGGCTACAATGAGCAGTTCTTC CASSQEGQGYNEQFF
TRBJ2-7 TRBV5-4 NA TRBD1 TGCGCCAGCAGCCAAGATGAGGGGACAGGAGGATACGAGCAGTACTTC CASSQDEGTGGYEQYF
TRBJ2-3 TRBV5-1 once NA TGCGCCAGCAGCTCCCTTGGCACAGATACGCAGTATTTT CASSSLGTDTQYF
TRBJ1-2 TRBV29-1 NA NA TGCAGCGTTGCACAGGACTATGGCTACACCTTC CSVAQDYGYTF
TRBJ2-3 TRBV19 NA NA TGTGCCAGTACCCCCAGGGGAGCCCCGGATACGCAGTATTTT CASTPRGAPDTQYF
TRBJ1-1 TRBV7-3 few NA TGTGCCAGCAGCTTAACCGGGTTGAACACTGAAGCTTTCTTT CASSLTGLNTEAFF
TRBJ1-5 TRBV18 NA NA TGTGCCAGCTCACCCTTAGAGATTAGCAATCAGCCCCAGCATTTT CASSPLEISNQPQHF
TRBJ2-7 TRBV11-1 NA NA TGTGCCAGCAGCTTAGGGAGAGGAGGGACCGAGCAGTACTTC CASSLGRGGTEQYF
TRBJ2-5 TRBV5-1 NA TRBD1 TGCGCCAGCAGCTCCGGGACAGGGGTTGGAGAGACCCAGTACTTC CASSSGTGVGETQYF
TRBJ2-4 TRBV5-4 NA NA TGTGCCAGCAGCTTGCCGGGGGTACACATTCAGTACTTC CASSLPGVHIQYF
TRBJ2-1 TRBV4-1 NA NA TGCGCCAGCAGCCTTCCCCTTTCTGAGCAGTTCTTC CASSLPLSEQFF
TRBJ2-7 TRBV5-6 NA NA TGTGCCAGCAGTATGAGCTACGAGCAGTACTTC CASSMSYEQYF
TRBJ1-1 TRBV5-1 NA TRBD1 TGCGCCAGCAGCTTGGTGGGGACAGGGAGGATGAACACTGAAGCTTTCTTT CASSLVGTGRMNTEAFF
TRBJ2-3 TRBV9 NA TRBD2 TGTGCCAGCAGCTCTAGCGGGGACTACACAGATACGCAGTATTTT CASSSSGDYTDTQYF
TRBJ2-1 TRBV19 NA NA TGTGCCAGTAGTATGGGGAGCCATATCTCCTACAATGAGCAGTTCTTC CASSMGSHISYNEQFF
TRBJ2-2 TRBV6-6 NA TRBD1 TGTGCCAGCAGTTACCGGACAGGGCTAGACACCGGGGAGCTGTTTTTT CASSYRTGLDTGELFF
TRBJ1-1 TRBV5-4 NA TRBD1 TGTGCCAGCAGCTCGGACAGGGGACGGGCTTTCTTT CASSSDRGRAFF
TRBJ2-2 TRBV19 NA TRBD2 TGTGCCAGTAGTATCGGGGGGTACACCGGGGAGCTGTTTTTT CASSIGGYTGELFF
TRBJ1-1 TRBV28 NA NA TGTGCCAGCAGCTCTGGCGGAGTGAACACTGAAGCTTTCTTT CASSSGGVNTEAFF
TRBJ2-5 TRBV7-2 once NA TGTGCCAGCAGCCGGGCCCGGGGGCAAGAGACCCAGTACTTC CASSRARGQETQYF
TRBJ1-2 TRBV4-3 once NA TGCGCCAGCAGCCAAGCAGGGGTGAGAGGAGACTATGGCTACACCTTC CASSQAGVRGDYGYTF
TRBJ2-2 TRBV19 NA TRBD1 TGTGCCAGTAGTAGGGGGGGACAGGGCTACACCGGGGAGCTGTTTTTT CASSRGGQGYTGELFF
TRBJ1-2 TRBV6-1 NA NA TGTGCCAGCAGTGATCCGGGACTGCCCTATGGCTACACCTTC CASSDPGLPYGYTF
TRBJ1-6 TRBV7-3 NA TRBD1 TGTGCCAGCAGCAGCATCCGGACAGGGTCTAATTCACCCCTCCACTTT CASSSIRTGSNSPLHF
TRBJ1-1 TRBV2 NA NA TGTGCCAGCAGTGAAATGGGCCCCCGGGGTGAAGCTTTCTTT CASSEMGPRGEAFF
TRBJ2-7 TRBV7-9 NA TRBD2 TGTGCCAGCAGCTTCATAGGACTAGATATCTACGAGCAGTACTTC CASSFIGLDIYEQYF
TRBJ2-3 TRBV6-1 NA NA TGTGCCAGCAGCCAGCTAGGAGGGACCACAGATACGCAGTATTTT CASSQLGGTTDTQYF
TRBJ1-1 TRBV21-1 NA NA TGTGCCAGCAGCAAAAGTCCGGGGGAGAACACTGAAGCTTTCTTT CASSKSPGENTEAFF
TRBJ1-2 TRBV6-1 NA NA TGTGCCAGCAGTGATTTGGCAGTTTATGGCGGCTACACCTTC CASSDLAVYGGYTF
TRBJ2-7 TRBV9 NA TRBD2 TGTGCCAGCAGCGTAGAGGCGGGAGTTTCCTCCTACGAGCAGTACTTC CASSVEAGVSSYEQYF
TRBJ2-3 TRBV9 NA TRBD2 TGTGCCAGCAGCTTCACCGGGACTAGGGGGGATACGCAGTATTTT CASSFTGTRGDTQYF
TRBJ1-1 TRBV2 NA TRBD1 TGTGCCAGCAGTGCCAGGGGGCTCGAAGCTTTCTTT CASSARGLEAFF
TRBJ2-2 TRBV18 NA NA TGTGCCAGCTCACCAGGCCAGGGTCAAACCGGGGAGCTGTTTTTT CASSPGQGQTGELFF
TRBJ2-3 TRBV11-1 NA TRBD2 TGTGCCAGCAGCTCCAAGCGGGGGCCAACAACAGATACGCAGTATTTT CASSSKRGPTTDTQYF
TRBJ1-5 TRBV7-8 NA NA TGTGCCAGCAGCTTACCGGGGGGAGACAATCAGCCCCAGCATTTT CASSLPGGDNQPQHF
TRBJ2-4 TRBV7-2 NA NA TGTGCCAGCCAATGGGGGGGGGCGAACATTCAGTACTTC CASQWGGANIQYF
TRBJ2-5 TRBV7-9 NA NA TGTGCCAGCAGCTTAAGGACTAACCAGACCCAGTACTTC CASSLRTNQTQYF
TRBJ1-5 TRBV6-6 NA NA TGTGCCAGCAGTTACTCCCGTAATCAGCCCCAGCATTTT CASSYSRNQPQHF
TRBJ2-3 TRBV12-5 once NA TGTGCTAGTGGTTTAGAGGGATTCACAGATACGCAGTATTTT CASGLEGFTDTQYF
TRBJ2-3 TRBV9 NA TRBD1 TGTGCCAGCAGCCCCCTTGGTGGGACAGGCACAGATACGCAGTATTTT CASSPLGGTGTDTQYF
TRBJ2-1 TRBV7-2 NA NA TGTGCCAGCAGCAGATCAGGGTACAATGAGCAGTTCTTC CASSRSGYNEQFF
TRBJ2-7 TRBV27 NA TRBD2 TGTGCCAGCAGATCGGGTGGACTAGCGGGAGTGAACGAGCAGTACTTC CASRSGGLAGVNEQYF
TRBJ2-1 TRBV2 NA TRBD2 TGTGCCAGCAGTTGGACTAGCGGGGCCAACAATGAGCAGTTCTTC CASSWTSGANNEQFF
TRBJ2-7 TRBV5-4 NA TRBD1 TGTGCCAGCAGTCGACAGGGTCTGAGCTCCTACGAGCAGTACTTC CASSRQGLSSYEQYF
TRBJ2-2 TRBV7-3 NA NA TGTGCCAGCAGCAGAGAAAACACCGGGGAGCTGTTTTTT CASSRENTGELFF
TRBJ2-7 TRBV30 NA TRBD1 TGTGCCTACTCCGGGACAGGAGTGAGGGCGGACTACGAGCAGTACTTC CAYSGTGVRADYEQYF